The 26 T cell receptor beta chains given below trace back to one sample, sequenced in a study of technical replicates of blood from a few donors. Libraries were prepared by immunoSEQ multiplex PCR; TCRdb keeps only in-frame clonotypes and omits some of them. The data show approximately 74,000 clones, approximately 88% seen once. Sequencing input: PBMCs. The source of these receptors is a human donor in good health. Some clones in this sample may be carry-over from other donors' samples.

This clone has only a few counts. The chain combines TRBV27 with TRBJ2-7; 9 bases are shared with TRBD2. V dropped 3 bases and J dropped 6; count of bases not matched to a gene: 3. This CDR3 is 13 amino acids long. Germline V gives CDR1 MNHEY, CDR2 SMNVEV (reference sequence). Written as DNA, the CDR3 is TGTGCCAGCAGTTTGGGCGGGAGGGGCGAGCAGTACTTC. Translating it yields CASSLGGRGEQYF.

The gene calls are TRBV30 and TRBJ2-7, with D tentatively TRBD2 (6 bases). Per germline, CDR1 GTSNPN and CDR2 SVGIG (reference sequence). V gave up 2 bases and J gave up 5 bases, with 16 bases separating them. CDR3 length: 14 residues. In DNA form, the CDR3 reads TGTGCCTGGAGTCTGGGGGGTATGGGGGACGAGCAGTACTTC. Residues: CAWSLGGMGDEQYF.

The chain couples TRBV7-9 to TRBJ1-1; perhaps TRBD1 as D (5 bases). Trimming took 4 bases from V and 4 from J, leaving 22 bases between them. CDR1 and CDR2 (germline): SEHNR, FQNEAQ (reference sequence). There are 17 residues in the CDR3. The CDR3 DNA reads as TGTGCCAGCAGCTCGCGCGGGGGGAACGCGGTGGGCACTGAAGCTTTCTTT. Its protein is CASSSRGGNAVGTEAFF. The entire variable domain, with the rest obtained from reference TRBV7-9 and TRBJ1-1, is as follows: DTGVSQNPRHKITKRGQNVTFRCDPISEHNRLYWYRQTLGQGPEFLTYFQNEAQLEKSRLLSDRFSAERPKGSFSTLEIQRTEQGDSAMYLCASSSRGGNAVGTEAFFGQGTRLTVV.

The chain uses TRBV19 and TRBJ1-1; 8 nucleotides match TRBD1. The CDR3 loop spans 16 amino acids. Germline V CDR1 and CDR2: LNHDA, SQIVND (reference sequence). The V segment lost 5 bases and the J segment 5 bases; nucleotides outside the gene matches: 13. The CDR3 here is CASSEQGASLRTEAFF. The CDR3 region has the DNA TGTGCCAGTAGTGAGCAGGGGGCGAGTCTTCGGACTGAAGCTTTCTTT.

The chain uses TRBV29-1 and TRBJ2-7; a possible D gene is TRBD2 (5 bases). The length of the CDR3 is 13 residues. Germline CDR1 is SQVTM and CDR2 is ANQGSEA. Trimming cost V 6 bases and J 4 bases, with 16 bases left between them. The CDR3 here is CSVKGGGGYEQYF. CDR3 sequence (DNA): TGCAGCGTCAAGGGCGGAGGAGGATACGAGCAGTACTTC.

The CDR3 is CASSPRTGWTSGSSHEQYF. CDR3 sequence (DNA): TGTGCCAGCAGTCCCCGAACAGGGTGGACTAGCGGGAGTTCCCACGAGCAGTACTTC. This chain uses TRBV27 with TRBJ2-7, with TRBD2 matching over 13 bases. The CDR3 contains 19 residues. Germline CDR1 reads MNHEY; CDR2 reads SMNVEV (reference sequence). The ends lost 5 bases at V and 5 bases at J; junction bases unmatched: 18.

CDR3 sequence (DNA): TGTGCCTGGAGTGTAGGGACAGGGGGGGCTGAAGCTTTCTTT. Translated, it gives CAWSVGTGGAEAFF. The chain couples TRBV30 to TRBJ1-1; 11 positions match TRBD1. This CDR3 has 14 residues. V shed 0 bases and J 6 bases; nucleotides not matched to a gene: 3. Looked up from germline, CDR1 is GTSNPN and CDR2 is SVGIG (reference sequence). The whole variable domain, remainder taken from reference TRBV30 and TRBJ1-1, is SQTIHQWPATLVQPVGSPLSLECTVEGTSNPNLYWYRQAAGRGLQLLFYSVGIGQISSEVPQNLSASRPQDRQFILSSKKLLLSDSGFYLCAWSVGTGGAEAFFGQGTRLTVV.

This clone was seen repeatedly, ten times or more. This chain connects TRBV4-3 to TRBJ1-2; D unresolved. The V gene lost 0 bases and the J gene lost 4 bases, with 12 bases spanning the gap. The CDR3 spans 15 residues. Germline V gene lookup returns CDR1 LGHNA and CDR2 YSLEER. The CDR3 here is CASSQDPEGTYGYTF. CDR3 coding DNA: TGCGCCAGCAGCCAAGATCCAGAGGGTACCTATGGCTACACCTTC.

The rearrangement joins TRBV6-5 to TRBJ1-2; 7 bases are a match to TRBD1. J was trimmed by 6 bases and V by 2 bases; bases with no gene match: 6. This CDR3 is 14 amino acids long. In germline, CDR1 is MNHEY, CDR2 SVGAGI. This CDR3 is CASSYNDRANGYTF. DNA for the CDR3: TGTGCCAGCAGTTACAATGACAGGGCCAATGGCTACACCTTC.

CDR3 DNA sequence: TGTGCCAGCAGTACCCACCGGGACAGGACCTACGAGCAGTACTTC. It specifies CASSTHRDRTYEQYF. The rearrangement links TRBV7-2 to TRBJ2-7, with TRBD1 matching 8 bases. From germline, CDR1 is SGHTA and CDR2 FQGNSA. With V trimmed by 6 bases and J by 2 bases, 9 bases remained unmatched. The CDR3 has 15 residues.

This clone showed up just a few times. The chain recombines TRBV5-6 with TRBJ1-2, with a tentative D call TRBD1 (5 bases). Germline CDR1 SGHDT, CDR2 YYEEEE. V shed 2 bases and J shed 1 base, with 15 bases lying between them. This CDR3 is 16 amino acids long. As DNA, the CDR3 is TGTGCCAGCAGCTTTGGGGGGTTAAGGTTTAACTATGGCTACACCTTC. Translation: CASSFGGLRFNYGYTF.

This chain uses TRBV15 with TRBJ1-1, with D maybe TRBD1 (5 bases). Germline V gene sequence: CDR1 LNHNV, CDR2 YYDKDF (reference sequence). The CDR3 has 16 residues. The V end lost 0 bases, the J end lost 4 bases, and 15 bases lay between the germline ends. DNA of the CDR3: TGTGCCACCAGCAGAGATTATGGGGCGGTTAGCACTGAAGCTTTCTTT. Translation: CATSRDYGAVSTEAFF.

The J gene is TRBJ2-7, the V gene TRBV5-6; D is ambiguous. Germline V gene data show CDR1 as SGHDT and CDR2 as YYEEEE. The CDR3 totals 11 residues. V lost 4 bases and J 0 bases, leaving 2 bases between the germline ends. This chain's CDR3 is CASSHSYEQYF. The CDR3 DNA reads TGTGCCAGCAGCCACTCCTACGAGCAGTACTTC. The variable domain in full, with the rest retrieved from reference TRBV5-6 and TRBJ2-7, is DAGVTQSPTHLIKTRGQQVTLRCSPKSGHDTVSWYQQALGQGPQFIFQYYEEEERQRGNFPDRFSGHQFPNYSSELNVNALLLGDSALYLCASSHSYEQYFGPGTRLTVT.

The V gene is TRBV5-8, the J gene TRBJ2-7, with 7 bases that match TRBD2. This CDR3 comprises 15 residues. V lost 2 bases to trimming and J lost 1 base; unmatched junction nucleotides: 6. CDR1 and CDR2 (germline): SGHTS, YDEGEE. CDR3 in DNA: TGTGCCAGCAGCTTCTGGCTAGCGGTTTCCTACGAGCAGTACTTC. Amino acids: CASSFWLAVSYEQYF. Using reference TRBV5-8 and TRBJ2-7 for the parts outside the CDR3, the full variable domain is EAGVTQSPTHLIKTRGQQATLRCSPISGHTSVYWYQQALGLGLQFLLWYDEGEERNRGNFPPRFSGRQFPNYSSELNVNALELEDSALYLCASSFWLAVSYEQYFGPGTRLTVT.

The chain combines TRBV6-6 with TRBJ2-1; 11 bases line up with TRBD2. V shed 7 bases, J shed 4 bases, and the junction held 6 bases outside the gene matches. This CDR3 spans 15 amino acids. Germline-derived CDR1 and CDR2 are MNHNY and SVGAGI (reference sequence). For the CDR3, the DNA is TGTGCCAGCACCAAGCCTAGCGGGGGGTACAATGAGCAGTTCTTC. This gives the protein CASTKPSGGYNEQFF.

V gene TRBV4-1 combines with J gene TRBJ2-1; tentatively, D is TRBD1 (6 bases). From germline, CDR1 is MGHRA and CDR2 YSYEKL. The CDR3 runs 11 residues. Trimming took off 4 bases at V and 9 bases at J, with 7 bases between the two ends. The CDR3 region is CASSLDSEQFF. Here the CDR3 DNA reads TGCGCCAGCAGCCTGGACAGTGAGCAGTTCTTC.

The rearrangement uses TRBV4-3 and TRBJ2-7, with 7 bases identical to TRBD2. The CDR3 covers 16 residues. After removal of 0 bases from V and 7 bases from J, the junction contained 12 bases not matched to a gene. CDR1 is LGHNA and CDR2 is YSLEER in the germline V gene. The CDR3 nucleotides are TGCGCCAGCAGCCAAGATCGTCTAGCGGCCCTGGGGGAGCAGTACTTC. This gives the protein CASSQDRLAALGEQYF.

The chain combines TRBV30 with TRBJ2-7; TRBD1 matches at 10 bases. Trimming removed 1 base from V and 3 bases from J; junction bases left unmatched: 3. Germline-derived CDR1 and CDR2 are GTSNPN and SVGIG (reference sequence). The CDR3 contains 14 residues. The DNA for the CDR3 is TGTGCCTGGAGTGCATGGGACAGGGGCTACGAGCAGTACTTC. Residues: CAWSAWDRGYEQYF. Drawing the rest from reference TRBV30 and TRBJ2-7, the complete variable domain is SQTIHQWPATLVQPVGSPLSLECTVEGTSNPNLYWYRQAAGRGLQLLFYSVGIGQISSEVPQNLSASRPQDRQFILSSKKLLLSDSGFYLCAWSAWDRGYEQYFGPGTRLTVT.

The V gene is TRBV30, the J gene TRBJ2-1; maybe TRBD2 (5 bases). The CDR3 has 13 amino acids. Germline CDR1 GTSNPN, CDR2 SVGIG (reference sequence). V dropped 3 bases and J dropped 6 bases, with 12 bases sitting between them. The CDR3 spells CAWSLALSNEQFF. The CDR3 DNA reads as TGTGCCTGGAGCCTAGCTCTCTCCAATGAGCAGTTCTTC.

The CDR3 loop reads CASSQDPRTSGGKGDTQYF. The CDR3 nucleotides read TGTGCCAGCAGCCAAGATCCAAGGACTAGCGGGGGGAAGGGAGATACGCAGTATTTT. This chain joins TRBV4-2 and TRBJ2-3; 14 nucleotides agree with TRBD2. V trimming: 0 bases; J trimming: 5 bases; junction bases outside the gene matches: 10. The CDR3 loop spans 19 amino acids. CDR1 LGHNA and CDR2 YNFKEQ come from the germline V gene.

The chain couples TRBV7-6 to TRBJ1-1; the match to TRBD1 covers 8 bases. V dropped 5 bases and J dropped 1; count of bases not matched to a gene: 9. The CDR3 is 16 amino acids. Per the germline V gene, CDR1 is SGHVS and CDR2 is FNYEAQ. The CDR3 is CASSARQGTRNTEAFF. The CDR3 DNA is TGTGCCAGCAGCGCAAGACAGGGGACGAGGAACACTGAAGCTTTCTTT.

This clone showed up just once. The rearrangement joins TRBV6-1 to TRBJ2-7; D perhaps matches TRBD2 (6 bases). Germline V gene data show CDR1 as MNHNS and CDR2 as SASEGT. The V gene lost 6 bases and the J gene lost 4 bases, with 16 bases spanning the gap. This CDR3 spans 14 amino acids. This CDR3 reads CASSRDFGVYEQYF. DNA for the CDR3: TGTGCCAGCAGCCGGGACTTCGGGGTTTACGAGCAGTACTTC.

This chain joins TRBV2 and TRBJ2-5, with 7 positions matching TRBD2. J gave up 2 bases and V 5 bases, and 8 bases lay outside the gene matches. This CDR3 is 15 amino acids long. Germline CDR1 reads SNHLY; CDR2 reads FYNNEI. This CDR3 is CASSFASGLQETQYF. CDR3 nucleotide sequence: TGTGCCAGCAGTTTCGCGTCGGGACTACAAGAGACCCAGTACTTC.

This chain connects TRBV6-5 to TRBJ1-2; D might be TRBD1 (6 bases). Trimming removed 2 bases at V and 4 bases at J, with 11 bases between. CDR1 MNHEY and CDR2 SVGAGI come from the germline V gene. CDR3 length equals 14 residues. The CDR3 coding sequence is TGTGCCAGCAGTTACACAGGGTCGGGCTATGGCTACACCTTC. This codes for CASSYTGSGYGYTF.

This clone was recorded only once. This chain links TRBV12-5 with TRBJ2-1, with 9 bases aligning to TRBD1. Germline CDR1 is LGHNT and CDR2 is FRNRAP. Trimming cost V 5 bases and J 7 bases; bases outside gene matches: 15. This CDR3 is built from 17 residues. In nucleotides, the CDR3 is TGTGCTAGTGGTCTTGGTCGTCGGACAGGGGAGAGGAATGAGCAGTTCTTC. This sequence encodes CASGLGRRTGERNEQFF.

This clone has just one count. V usage is TRBV7-9 and J usage is TRBJ2-7; 8 bases are a match to TRBD2. The V and J ends lost 3 bases and 5 bases, in that order; junction bases with no gene match: 9. This CDR3 is 15 amino acids long. Germline-derived CDR1 and CDR2 are SEHNR and FQNEAQ (reference sequence). CDR3 in DNA: TGTGCCAGCAGCTTCGGGGGGGGCCCGTTGGACGAGCAGTACTTC. Translated, it gives CASSFGGGPLDEQYF.